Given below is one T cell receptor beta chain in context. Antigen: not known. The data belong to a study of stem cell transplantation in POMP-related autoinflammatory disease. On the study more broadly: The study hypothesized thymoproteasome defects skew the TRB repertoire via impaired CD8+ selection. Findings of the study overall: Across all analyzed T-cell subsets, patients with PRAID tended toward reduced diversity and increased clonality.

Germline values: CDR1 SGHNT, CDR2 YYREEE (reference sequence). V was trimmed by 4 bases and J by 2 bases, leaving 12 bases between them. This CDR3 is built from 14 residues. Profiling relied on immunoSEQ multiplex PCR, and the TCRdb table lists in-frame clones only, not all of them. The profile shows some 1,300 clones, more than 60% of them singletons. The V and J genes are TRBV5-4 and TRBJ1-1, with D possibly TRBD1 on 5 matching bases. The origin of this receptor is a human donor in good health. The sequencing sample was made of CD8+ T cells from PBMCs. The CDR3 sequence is CASSQGRRNTEAFF. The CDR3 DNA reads TGTGCCAGCAGCCAGGGACGGAGAAACACTGAAGCTTTCTTT. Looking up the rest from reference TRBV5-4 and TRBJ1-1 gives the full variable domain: ETGVTQSPTHLIKTRGQQVTLRCSSQSGHNTVSWYQQALGQGPQFIFQYYREEENGRGNFPPRFSGLQFPNYSSELNVNALELDDSALYLCASSQGRRNTEAFFGQGTRLTVV.